Following are 21 T cell receptor beta chains from one sample sequenced in a study of shared clonotypes between healthy human individuals. Sequencing was performed with immunoSEQ multiplex PCR; in TCRdb, only in-frame clones are kept and a portion is missing. The sample carries approximately 2.1 million clones, approximately 93% recorded once. Sequencing was carried out using naive CD4+ T cells from PBMCs. Stated subset: CD45RA+ positively selected. Receptors were obtained from a man younger than 30 in good health. Some clones in this sample may be carry-over from other donors' samples.

Note on this clone: An end of the junction differs from the germline gene, which may be a read error. The V and J genes are TRBV11-2 and TRBJ2-7; D is unresolved. This CDR3 comprises 12 residues. From germline, CDR1 is SGHAT and CDR2 FQNNGV. The CDR3 nucleotides are TGTGCCAGCAGCTTATCTCCTCAGATCCCAGATTTC. Translated, it gives CASSLSPQIPDF.

This sequence joins TRBV7-9 and TRBJ2-3; 14 bases map to TRBD2. This CDR3 is 16 amino acids long. The trim removed 7 bases at V and 4 bases at J, leaving 7 bases unmatched. Germline V gene data show CDR1 as SEHNR and CDR2 as FQNEAQ (reference sequence). The CDR3 nucleotides read TGTGCCAGCAAGACCCAGGGACTAGCGGGAGCAGATACGCAGTATTTT. Residues: CASKTQGLAGADTQYF.

The chain combines TRBV7-3 with TRBJ2-3, with D perhaps matching TRBD2 (5 bases). The CDR3 loop spans 13 amino acids. V lost 5 bases and J 4 bases, leaving 10 bases between the germline ends. Germline V gives CDR1 SGHTA, CDR2 FQGTGA. The CDR3 DNA sequence: TGTGCCAGCAGCCCACTAGTCCCAGATACGCAGTATTTT. Its translation is CASSPLVPDTQYF.

Comments on this clone: Other nucleotide sequences in the sample specify the same CDR3. The chain combines TRBV30 with TRBJ1-1; possibly TRBD1 for D (6 bases). V lost 0 bases and J lost 1, with 6 bases in between. The CDR3 has 13 residues. Germline V gene sequence: CDR1 GTSNPN, CDR2 SVGIG (reference sequence). The CDR3 DNA sequence: TGTGCCTGGAGTGTAGGGGGGAACACTGAAGCTTTCTTT. The encoded protein is CAWSVGGNTEAFF.

V is TRBV2 and J is TRBJ1-1; weak D call: TRBD1 (5 bases). CDR1 SNHLY and CDR2 FYNNEI come from the germline V gene. The V end was cut by 7 bases, the J end by 7 bases, with 10 bases between. This CDR3 comprises 11 residues. The DNA of the CDR3 is TGTGCCAGCACCTACGACAGTGAAGCTTTCTTT. Translated: CASTYDSEAFF.

The chain recombines TRBV14 with TRBJ2-1; D ambiguous. Germline V lookup: CDR1 SGHDN, CDR2 FVKESK. V lost 5 bases, J lost 6 bases, and 14 bases lay in between. The CDR3 has 14 residues. The CDR3 sequence: CASSTTSQRNEQFF. Here the CDR3 DNA reads TGTGCCAGCAGCACGACCTCGCAGCGCAATGAGCAGTTCTTC.

The chain couples TRBV7-7 to TRBJ2-1, with 10 bases lining up with TRBD2. This CDR3 is 15 amino acids long. J gave up 6 bases and V 2 bases, and 4 bases lay outside the gene matches. Germline loops: CDR1 SSHAT, CDR2 FNYEAQ (reference sequence). CDR3 coding DNA: TGTGCCAGCAGCTTACTAGCGGGAGTAGGCAATGAGCAGTTCTTC. It codes for CASSLLAGVGNEQFF.

This chain joins TRBV18 and TRBJ1-3, with 7 bases lining up with TRBD1. This CDR3 contains 18 residues. Germline V gives CDR1 KGHSH, CDR2 LQKENI. J lost 0 bases, V lost 2 bases, and 10 bases had no gene match. CDR3 sequence: CASSPTSGTANSGNTIYF. In DNA form, the CDR3 reads TGTGCCAGCTCACCAACCTCCGGGACAGCGAACTCTGGAAACACCATATATTTT.

The J gene is TRBJ2-7, the V gene TRBV15; D remains ambiguous. From germline, CDR1 is LNHNV and CDR2 YYDKDF (reference sequence). V was trimmed by 0 bases and J by 2 bases, leaving 11 bases between them. This CDR3 contains 15 residues. The CDR3 region is CATSRESLRAYEQYF. Written as DNA, the CDR3 is TGTGCCACCAGCAGAGAATCCCTGCGAGCCTACGAGCAGTACTTC. Filled out from reference TRBV15 and TRBJ2-7, the complete variable domain reads DAMVIQNPRYQVTQFGKPVTLSCSQTLNHNVMYWYQQKSSQAPKLLFHYYDKDFNNEADTPDNFQSRRPNTSFCFLDIRSPGLGDTAMYLCATSRESLRAYEQYFGPGTRLTVT.

CDR3 in DNA: TGTGCCAGCAGTTTATTTGCGATTGGCAATCAGCCCCAGCATTTT. It translates to CASSLFAIGNQPQHF. This chain links TRBV28 with TRBJ1-5; no reliable D call. Per germline, CDR1 MDHEN and CDR2 SYDVKM. The CDR3 totals 15 residues. V lost 1 base to trimming and J lost 2 bases, with 9 bases between them.

A single count supports this clone. This rearrangement joins TRBV10-2 to TRBJ2-1; D is ambiguous. The length of the CDR3 is 14 residues. Trimming took off 4 bases at V and 3 bases at J, with 10 bases between the two ends. Germline loops: CDR1 WSHSY, CDR2 SAAADI. Written as DNA, the CDR3 is TGCGCCAGCAGTGTAGGGCAGTACTACAATGAGCAGTTCTTC. This encodes CASSVGQYYNEQFF.

This chain joins TRBV19 and TRBJ1-4; the D is unclear. Germline values: CDR1 LNHDA, CDR2 SQIVND (reference sequence). CDR3 length equals 15 residues. The V gene lost 5 bases and the J gene lost 0 bases, with 10 bases spanning the gap. The DNA for the CDR3 is TGTGCCAGTAGTCCCCTGTCGGCAACTAATGAAAAACTGTTTTTT. Amino acid sequence: CASSPLSATNEKLFF. Based on the CDR3 plus reference TRBV19 and TRBJ1-4, the full variable domain is DGGITQSPKYLFRKEGQNVTLSCEQNLNHDAMYWYRQDPGQGLRLIYYSQIVNDFQKGDIAEGYSVSREKKESFPLTVTSAQKNPTAFYLCASSPLSATNEKLFFGSGTQLSVL.

The J gene is TRBJ2-3, the V gene TRBV7-9; perhaps TRBD2 as D (5 bases). The CDR3 runs 15 residues. The germline V gene has CDR1 SEHNR and CDR2 FQNEAQ (reference sequence). The V and J ends lost 5 bases and 0 bases respectively, with 12 bases between them. This CDR3 is CASSAKRISTDTQYF. CDR3 in DNA: TGTGCCAGCAGCGCTAAGCGGATCAGCACAGATACGCAGTATTTT.

The chain couples TRBV27 to TRBJ2-2, with TRBD1 matching over 12 bases. The CDR3 runs 15 residues. The V and J ends lost 5 bases and 6 bases, in that order; junction bases with no gene match: 4. Per germline, CDR1 MNHEY and CDR2 SMNVEV (reference sequence). CDR3 in amino acids: CASSAGTGGAGELFF. DNA of the CDR3: TGTGCCAGCAGTGCCGGGACAGGGGGCGCCGGGGAGCTGTTTTTT.

This clone was observed a single time. The chain couples TRBV6-1 to TRBJ1-2; the match to TRBD1 covers 9 bases. In germline, CDR1 is MNHNS, CDR2 SASEGT. V shed 4 bases, J shed 4 bases, and the junction held 7 bases outside the gene matches. The CDR3 loop spans 15 amino acids. The CDR3 DNA follows: TGTGCCAGCAGTGGGGGACAGGGTCTCATCTATGGCTACACCTTC. Translated: CASSGGQGLIYGYTF.

About this clone: The junction differs from germline at one of its ends, possibly a read error. V gene TRBV30 combines with J gene TRBJ1-1; D not resolved. Germline loops: CDR1 GTSNPN, CDR2 SVGIG (reference sequence). CDR3 length equals 11 residues. CDR3 sequence: CGWALNTEAFF. The CDR3 DNA reads TGTGGCTGGGCCCTGAACACTGAAGCTTTCTTT.

The rearrangement links TRBV6-6 to TRBJ2-7; maybe TRBD2 (6 bases). The CDR3 extends over 14 amino acids. The V gene's germline CDR1 is MNHNY and CDR2 SVGAGI (reference sequence). V dropped 4 bases and J dropped 2 bases, with 12 bases sitting between them. CDR3 DNA: TGTGCCAGCAGTTTAGAAAGACTAGCCTACGAGCAGTACTTC. It specifies CASSLERLAYEQYF.

Notes on this clone: Other DNA sequences of this sample code for an identical CDR3. The chain has TRBV19 and TRBJ1-1; 8 positions match TRBD1. The CDR3 has 14 amino acids. With V trimmed by 7 bases and J by 0 bases, 4 bases remained unmatched. The germline V gene encodes CDR1 LNHDA and CDR2 SQIVND (reference sequence). The CDR3 protein is CASTDRGMNTEAFF. The CDR3 DNA follows: TGTGCCAGTACCGACAGGGGAATGAACACTGAAGCTTTCTTT.

The chain joins TRBV5-6 to TRBJ1-1; possible D gene TRBD1, 5 bases. This CDR3 is built from 12 residues. CDR1 and CDR2 from the germline V gene are SGHDT and YYEEEE. V lost 1 base, J lost 10 bases, and 11 bases lay in between. Here the CDR3 reads CASSLWGSGAFF. The CDR3 nucleotides read TGTGCCAGCAGCTTGTGGGGGTCAGGAGCTTTCTTT.

This chain joins TRBV7-9 and TRBJ1-2, with D possibly being TRBD1 (6 bases). Trimming took off 3 bases at V and 4 bases at J, with 9 bases between the two ends. The CDR3 has 13 amino acids. Germline loops: CDR1 SEHNR, CDR2 FQNEAQ (reference sequence). As DNA, the CDR3 is TGTGCCAGCAGCTTGACAGGTGGCTATGGCTACACCTTC. Residues: CASSLTGGYGYTF. Based on the CDR3 plus reference TRBV7-9 and TRBJ1-2, the full variable domain is DTGVSQNPRHKITKRGQNVTFRCDPISEHNRLYWYRQTLGQGPEFLTYFQNEAQLEKSRLLSDRFSAERPKGSFSTLEIQRTEQGDSAMYLCASSLTGGYGYTFGSGTRLTVV.

The chain has TRBV6-5 and TRBJ2-7; maybe TRBD2 (6 bases). Trimming cost V 6 bases and J 2 bases, with 14 bases left between them. Per the germline V gene, CDR1 is MNHEY and CDR2 is SVGAGI. The CDR3 totals 14 residues. Here the CDR3 reads CASREGGETYEQYF. CDR3 nucleotide sequence: TGTGCCAGCAGGGAAGGAGGGGAAACCTACGAGCAGTACTTC.